Following are 25 T cell receptor beta chains from one sample sequenced in a study of Ad26.COV2.S vaccination and SARS-CoV-2 variants (dated by TCRdb to about 2021). The treatment or condition label of this sample denotes: around 19 received Ad26.COV2.S at low or high dose, single or two shots; roughly five received placebo; per-sample allocation not given. For vaccine and placebo recipients, repertoires were sequenced using samples collected on day 63 after the first injection. The library was built by means of the immunoSEQ multiplex PCR assay. Held by TCRdb, this immuneACCESS table contains in-frame sequences only and omits some clones. Under half of the omission traces to an unresolved V gene where checked; the cause of the rest is unknown. The sample table contains some 520,000 clones; only one count was recorded for around nine tenths of them. Clones ranked in the top ten supply 9.5% to 15% of the sample.

The material was peripheral blood, obtained in a trial of Ad26.COV2.S vaccine versus placebo. These receptors all come from a person between 18 and 65 years old who received the Ad26.COV2.S COVID-19 vaccine or a placebo.

The V gene is TRBV5-5, the J gene TRBJ2-5; D gene uncertain. Trimming removed 4 bases from V and 4 bases from J, with 8 bases in between. This CDR3 spans 12 amino acids. The V gene's germline CDR1 is SGHKS and CDR2 YYEKEE (reference sequence). DNA for the CDR3: TGTGCCAGCAGCCCGAACGGAGAGACCCAGTACTTC. Translation: CASSPNGETQYF.

The V call is TRBV19, the J call TRBJ1-1, with no clear D. Deletions cut 3 bases from V and 4 bases from J, with 6 bases between. The germline V gene has CDR1 LNHDA and CDR2 SQIVND (reference sequence). This CDR3 comprises 12 residues. The CDR3: CASSMRATEAFF. In nucleotides, the CDR3 is TGTGCCAGTAGTATGCGGGCCACTGAAGCTTTCTTT.

The chain links TRBV5-4 to TRBJ1-6; 9 nucleotides align to TRBD1. V lost 4 bases to trimming and J lost 10 bases; unmatched junction nucleotides: 6. CDR1 and CDR2 from the germline V gene are SGHNT and YYREEE (reference sequence). This CDR3 has 14 amino acids. Written as DNA, the CDR3 is TGTGCCAGCAGCCAGGGACAGGGATACTCACCCCTCCACTTT. Protein sequence: CASSQGQGYSPLHF.

This CDR3 is CATSAPSDTKGPDTQYF. The CDR3 bases are TGTGCCACCAGTGCCCCCTCGGACACAAAAGGTCCAGATACGCAGTATTTT. The chain couples TRBV24-1 to TRBJ2-3; possible D gene TRBD1, 5 bases. This CDR3 is 17 amino acids long. Trimming cost V 5 bases and J 4 bases, with 21 bases left between them. The germline gives CDR1 KGHDR, CDR2 SFDVKD.

The CDR3 loop reads CASSPLPEGTANTEAFF. The CDR3 bases are TGTGCCAGCTCACCACTCCCAGAAGGGACAGCTAACACTGAAGCTTTCTTT. This chain connects TRBV18 to TRBJ1-1; 7 positions match TRBD1. This CDR3 has 17 residues. V dropped 1 base and J dropped 2; count of bases not matched to a gene: 10. The germline CDR1 and CDR2 sequences are KGHSH and LQKENI.

V gene TRBV7-9 combines with J gene TRBJ2-1; 8 bases map to TRBD2. This CDR3 has 15 residues. V trimming: 3 bases; J trimming: 6 bases; junction bases outside the gene matches: 7. The germline V gene has CDR1 SEHNR and CDR2 FQNEAQ (reference sequence). CDR3 region: CASSFLASGFNEQFF. In DNA form, the CDR3 reads TGTGCCAGCAGCTTTCTGGCTAGCGGGTTCAATGAGCAGTTCTTC.

V and J are TRBV5-1 and TRBJ2-1; 7 bases map to TRBD2. V lost 4 bases to trimming and J lost 6 bases; unmatched junction nucleotides: 1. Germline CDR1 SGHRS, CDR2 YFSETQ. The CDR3 has 12 amino acids. The CDR3, as DNA: TGCGCCAGCAGCGGGGAGGGCAATGAGCAGTTCTTC. As protein: CASSGEGNEQFF.

The rearrangement links TRBV25-1 to TRBJ1-4, with TRBD1 as a possible D gene (6 bases). There are 15 residues in the CDR3. The V and J ends lost 5 bases and 8 bases respectively, with 18 bases between them. The germline gives CDR1 MGHDK, CDR2 SYGVNS. CDR3 protein: CASSTGSWSFEKLFF. The CDR3 DNA reads as TGTGCCAGCAGTACAGGGTCTTGGAGCTTCGAAAAACTGTTTTTT.

The chain uses TRBV30 and TRBJ1-6; D uncertain. Germline V CDR1 and CDR2: GTSNPN, SVGIG (reference sequence). The CDR3 sequence is 16 residues long. V was pared by 3 bases and J by 5 bases, with 17 bases between. CDR3 in amino acids: CAWRLTVMSNNSPLHF. CDR3 bases: TGTGCCTGGAGACTCACAGTAATGAGTAATAATTCACCCCTCCACTTT.

The J gene is TRBJ1-2, the V gene TRBV12-3 or TRBV12-4; D gene uncertain. CDR3 length: 13 residues. The V end was cut by 1 base, the J end by 13 bases, with 16 bases between. The CDR3 DNA reads as TGTGCCAGCAGTTTAGATGGACCTGCGTCTCTCACCTTC. Translated, it gives CASSLDGPASLTF.

The rearrangement links TRBV19 to TRBJ1-1, with 7 bases identical to TRBD1. The CDR3 extends over 14 amino acids. The V and J ends lost 6 bases and 1 base, in that order; junction bases with no gene match: 5. CDR1 and CDR2 (germline): LNHDA, SQIVND (reference sequence). CDR3 in DNA: TGTGCCAGTAGCCACAGGGGTGAGAACACTGAAGCTTTCTTT. It specifies CASSHRGENTEAFF.

The chain combines TRBV7-2 with TRBJ2-1, with 8 bases identical to TRBD2. Germline assignment: CDR1 SGHTA and CDR2 FQGNSA. V shed 3 bases and J 5 bases; nucleotides not matched to a gene: 6. There are 15 residues in the CDR3. DNA for the CDR3: TGTGCCAGCAGCTTGAAGCGGGGGCCCCACAATGAGCAGTTCTTC. Translation: CASSLKRGPHNEQFF.

In regard to this clone: This sample includes further DNA sequences coding for the same CDR3. DNA of the CDR3: TGTGCCAGCAGCGTAGGCGGGAGCACTGAAGCTTTCTTT. This codes for CASSVGGSTEAFF. This sequence joins TRBV9 and TRBJ1-1; D gene uncertain. Germline loops: CDR1 SGDLS, CDR2 YYNGEE. Trimming removed 0 bases at V and 4 bases at J, with 7 bases between. CDR3 length: 13 amino acids. Filled out from reference TRBV9 and TRBJ1-1, the complete variable domain reads DSGVTQTPKHLITATGQRVTLRCSPRSGDLSVYWYQQSLDQGLQFLIQYYNGEERAKGNILERFSAQQFPDLHSELNLSSLELGDSALYFCASSVGGSTEAFFGQGTRLTVV.

This clone was seen repeatedly, ten times or more. The chain uses TRBV21-1 and TRBJ2-7; TRBD2 was called by the table and not checked on the DNA. TRBV21-1 is marked as a pseudogene. The CDR3 totals 16 residues. CDR3 in DNA: TGTGCCAGCAGCAAAGCGTTAGCGGGAGGGACCTACGAGCAGTACTTC. This sequence encodes CASSKALAGGTYEQYF.

CDR3 in DNA: TGCGCCAGCAGCACGGTCGTGGCTGGGGCCAACGTCCTGACTTTC. This gives the protein CASSTVVAGANVLTF. The V gene is TRBV5-1, the J gene TRBJ2-6; D is ambiguous. Germline lookup yields CDR1 SGHRS and CDR2 YFSETQ. Trimming took off 4 bases at V and 2 bases at J, with 10 bases between the two ends. CDR3 length: 15 residues.

This clone was seen once. The rearrangement joins TRBV4-3 to TRBJ1-2, with D maybe TRBD1 (6 bases). Per germline, CDR1 LGHNA and CDR2 YSLEER. The CDR3 loop spans 14 amino acids. Trimming pared 3 bases from V and 3 bases from J, leaving 11 bases between. For the CDR3, the DNA is TGCGCCAGCAGCCACGGACAGTGGGACTATGGCTACACCTTC. This gives the protein CASSHGQWDYGYTF.

The chain joins TRBV28 to TRBJ2-5; D is tentatively TRBD1 or TRBD2 (6 bases each). The germline V and J ends were trimmed by 10 bases and 6 bases, with 21 bases remaining between them. The germline CDR1 and CDR2 sequences are MDHEN and SYDVKM. The CDR3 spans 14 residues. CDR3 DNA: TGTGCCACCACCCGGAGTCGGGGGCGGAAGACCCAGTACTTC. This translates into CATTRSRGRKTQYF.

In nucleotides, the CDR3 is TGTGCCAGCAGGGATAGCTCGGACGGCCCGTTTGAGGAGCAGTTCTTC. It specifies CASRDSSDGPFEEQFF. V gene TRBV27 combines with J gene TRBJ2-1; no definite D call. This CDR3 is 16 amino acids long. CDR1 and CDR2 from the germline V gene are MNHEY and SMNVEV (reference sequence). With 6 bases removed from V and 10 bases from J, the gap between germline ends came to 25 bases.

This rearrangement joins TRBV7-2 to TRBJ1-1; D uncertain. CDR3 size: 15 residues. V lost 5 bases and J 5 bases, leaving 18 bases between the germline ends. Germline CDR1 SGHTA, CDR2 FQGNSA. The CDR3 sequence: CASSLQPKVGTEAFF. CDR3 nucleotide sequence: TGTGCCAGCAGCCTCCAACCTAAGGTCGGAACTGAAGCTTTCTTT. Looking up the rest from reference TRBV7-2 and TRBJ1-1 gives the full variable domain: GAGVSQSPSNKVTEKGKDVELRCDPISGHTALYWYRQSLGQGLEFLIYFQGNSAPDKSGLPSDRFSAERTGGSVSTLTIQRTQQEDSAVYLCASSLQPKVGTEAFFGQGTRLTVV.

This clone appeared once. V and J are TRBV13 and TRBJ2-1; TRBD2 might be the D (6 bases). CDR1 PRHDT and CDR2 FYEKMQ come from the germline V gene (reference sequence). With 5 bases removed from V and 1 base from J, the gap between germline ends came to 12 bases. CDR3 length equals 15 residues. DNA for the CDR3: TGTGCCAGCAGCGGGAGGAGTGGGTCCTACAATGAGCAGTTCTTC. Its translation: CASSGRSGSYNEQFF.

This sequence joins TRBV7-9 and TRBJ2-7, with TRBD1 matching 7 bases. V lost 2 bases and J lost 3; bases outside the gene matches: 1. This CDR3 is built from 13 residues. Germline V lookup: CDR1 SEHNR, CDR2 FQNEAQ (reference sequence). The CDR3: CASSLRDSYEQYF. The CDR3 DNA reads as TGTGCCAGCAGCTTAAGGGACAGCTACGAGCAGTACTTC. Combining the CDR3 with reference TRBV7-9 and TRBJ2-7 gives the whole variable domain DTGVSQNPRHKITKRGQNVTFRCDPISEHNRLYWYRQTLGQGPEFLTYFQNEAQLEKSRLLSDRFSAERPKGSFSTLEIQRTEQGDSAMYLCASSLRDSYEQYFGPGTRLTVT.

J is TRBJ1-2 and V is TRBV30; D unclear. Looked up from germline, CDR1 is GTSNPN and CDR2 is SVGIG (reference sequence). V lost 2 bases and J lost 1, with 11 bases in between. The CDR3 loop spans 14 amino acids. The chain's CDR3 is CAWSMGQFNYGYTF. DNA for the CDR3: TGTGCCTGGAGTATGGGCCAGTTTAACTATGGCTACACCTTC.

The V and J genes are TRBV25-1 and TRBJ1-4, with 7 bases aligning to TRBD1. V dropped 3 bases and J dropped 5; count of bases not matched to a gene: 9. This CDR3 is built from 16 residues. Germline V lookup: CDR1 MGHDK, CDR2 SYGVNS. The CDR3 nucleotides read TGTGCCAGCAGTGAGCGGGACAGACTAATAAATGAAAAACTGTTTTTT. This translates into CASSERDRLINEKLFF.

This sequence joins TRBV5-4 and TRBJ2-5; D remains ambiguous. V lost 0 bases to trimming and J lost 5 bases, with 11 bases between them. Germline values: CDR1 SGHNT, CDR2 YYREEE (reference sequence). CDR3 length: 14 amino acids. The CDR3 nucleotides read TGTGCCAGCAGCTTGGATGGGTTCGGTGAGACCCAGTACTTC. Its protein is CASSLDGFGETQYF. Complete variable domain (other parts from reference TRBV5-4 and TRBJ2-5): ETGVTQSPTHLIKTRGQQVTLRCSSQSGHNTVSWYQQALGQGPQFIFQYYREEENGRGNFPPRFSGLQFPNYSSELNVNALELDDSALYLCASSLDGFGETQYFGPGTRLLVL.

This chain joins TRBV11-2 and TRBJ2-3; 8 positions agree with TRBD2. CDR3 length equals 15 residues. Looked up from germline, CDR1 is SGHAT and CDR2 is FQNNGV. V shed 1 base and J 6 bases; nucleotides not matched to a gene: 6. CDR3 in amino acids: CASSLAGGTGDTQYF. CDR3 in DNA: TGTGCCAGCAGCTTAGCGGGAGGGACTGGGGATACGCAGTATTTT.